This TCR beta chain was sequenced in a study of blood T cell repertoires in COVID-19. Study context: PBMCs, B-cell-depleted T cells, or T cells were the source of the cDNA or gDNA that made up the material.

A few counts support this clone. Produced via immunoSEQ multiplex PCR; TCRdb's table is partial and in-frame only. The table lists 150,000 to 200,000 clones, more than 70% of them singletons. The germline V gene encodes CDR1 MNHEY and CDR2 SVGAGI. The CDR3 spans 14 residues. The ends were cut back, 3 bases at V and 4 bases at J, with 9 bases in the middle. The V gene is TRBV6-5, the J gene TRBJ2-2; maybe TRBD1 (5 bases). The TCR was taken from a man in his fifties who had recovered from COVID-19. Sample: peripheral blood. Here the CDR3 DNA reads TGTGCCAGCAGTTATTCACAGGCCACCGGGGAGCTGTTTTTT. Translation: CASSYSQATGELFF.